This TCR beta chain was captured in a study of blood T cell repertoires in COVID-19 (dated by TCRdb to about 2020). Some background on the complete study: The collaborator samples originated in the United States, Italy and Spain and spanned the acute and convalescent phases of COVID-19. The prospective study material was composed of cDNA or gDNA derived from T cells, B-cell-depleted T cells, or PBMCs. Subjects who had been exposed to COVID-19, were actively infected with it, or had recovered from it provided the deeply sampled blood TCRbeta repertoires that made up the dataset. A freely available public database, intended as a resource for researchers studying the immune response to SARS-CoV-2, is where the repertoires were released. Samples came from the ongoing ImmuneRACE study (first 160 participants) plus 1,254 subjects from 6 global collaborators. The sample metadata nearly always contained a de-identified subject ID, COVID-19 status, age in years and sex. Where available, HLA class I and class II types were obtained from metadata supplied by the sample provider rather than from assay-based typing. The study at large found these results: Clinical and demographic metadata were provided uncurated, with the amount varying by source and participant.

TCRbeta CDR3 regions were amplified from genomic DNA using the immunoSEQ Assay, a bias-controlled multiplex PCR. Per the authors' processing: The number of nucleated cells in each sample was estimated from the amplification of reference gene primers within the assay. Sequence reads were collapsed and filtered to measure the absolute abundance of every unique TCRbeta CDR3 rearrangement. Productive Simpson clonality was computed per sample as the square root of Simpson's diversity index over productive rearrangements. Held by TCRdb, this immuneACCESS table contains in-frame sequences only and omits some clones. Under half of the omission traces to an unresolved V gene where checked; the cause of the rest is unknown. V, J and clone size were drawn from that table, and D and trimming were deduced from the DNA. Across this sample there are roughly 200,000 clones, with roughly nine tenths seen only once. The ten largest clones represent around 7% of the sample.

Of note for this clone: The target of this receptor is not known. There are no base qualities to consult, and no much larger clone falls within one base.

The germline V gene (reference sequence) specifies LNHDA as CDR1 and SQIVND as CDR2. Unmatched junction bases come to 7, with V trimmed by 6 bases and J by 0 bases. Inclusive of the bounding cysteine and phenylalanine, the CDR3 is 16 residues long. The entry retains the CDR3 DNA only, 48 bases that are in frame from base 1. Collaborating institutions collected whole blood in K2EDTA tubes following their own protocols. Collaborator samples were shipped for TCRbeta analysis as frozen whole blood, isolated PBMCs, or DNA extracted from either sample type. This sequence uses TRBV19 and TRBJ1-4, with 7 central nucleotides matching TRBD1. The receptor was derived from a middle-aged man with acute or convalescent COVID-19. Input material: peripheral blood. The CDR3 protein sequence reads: CASRDRSISTNEKLFF. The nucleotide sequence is TGTGCCAGTAGGGACAGGTCGATTTCAACTAATGAAAAACTGTTTTTT.